Below are 21 T cell receptor beta chains sequenced from a single sample in a study of blood T cells in healthy people across ages. It was with a sample-barcoded 5' primer and a J-beta primer mix that a second PCR of roughly 6 to 12 cycles was run. TCRdb called the 5' RACE reads again in MiXCR, with one record for every CDR3 protein. Of more than 600,000 distinct CDR3 sequences listed, around a quarter are singletons. This same sample was also taken into another study, of T cells of mothers and their children.

Sequenced: blood. These receptors all come from a boy between 5 and 17 years old in good health.

This clonotype has a handful of counts. The chain employs TRBV6-1 and TRBJ1-1, with D possibly matching TRBD1 (6 bases). The CDR3 consists of 16 residues. CDR1 is MNHNS, CDR2 SASEGT, per germline. The germline V and J ends were trimmed by 8 bases and 0 bases, with 19 bases remaining between them. The CDR3 DNA reads TGTGCCAGCGAAATAGACAGGCCGTGGGTGAACACTGAAGCTTTCTTT. The encoded protein is CASEIDRPWVNTEAFF.

This sequence joins TRBV4-1 and TRBJ2-5; 9 nucleotides align to TRBD1. The J call may be incorrect, as the DNA end agrees better with TRBJ2-7. Germline V gives CDR1 MGHRA, CDR2 YSYEKL. The CDR3 length is 15 residues. The CDR3 protein is CASSQLGQGAYEQYF. The CDR3 DNA is TGCGCCAGCAGCCAACTGGGACAGGGTGCCTACGAGCAGTACTTC.

V gene TRBV15 combines with J gene TRBJ2-3; 10 nucleotides agree with TRBD2. The germline CDR1 and CDR2 sequences are LNHNV and YYDKDF (reference sequence). V lost 2 bases, J lost 6 bases, and 2 bases stayed unmatched. The CDR3 runs 14 residues. The CDR3 DNA follows: TGTGCCACCAGCAGACTAGCGGGGGCTGATACGCAGTATTTT. This gives the protein CATSRLAGADTQYF.

This chain links TRBV20-1 with TRBJ2-1, with 7 bases matching TRBD1. Germline assignment: CDR1 DFQATT and CDR2 SNEGSKA (reference sequence). Trimming removed 0 bases from V and 6 bases from J; junction bases left unmatched: 8. The CDR3 has 15 residues. The CDR3 nucleotides are TGCAGTGCTAGAGACCTATCCCGGGACAGCAATGAGCAGTTCTTC. Residues: CSARDLSRDSNEQFF.

This sequence joins TRBV29-1 and TRBJ1-1, with D uncertain. Germline V gene sequence: CDR1 SQVTM, CDR2 ANQGSEA. V lost 7 bases and J lost 5, with 17 bases in between. The CDR3 spans 13 residues. In nucleotides, the CDR3 is TGCAGCGCCGTTTCTCAGGTGGCGACTGAAGCTTTCTTT. Amino acids: CSAVSQVATEAFF.

The CDR3 nucleotides read TGTGCCAGCAGCCCCCGAGGTCAGGGTATCCAGACCCAGTACTTC. Encoded protein: CASSPRGQGIQTQYF. The rearrangement joins TRBV11-2 to TRBJ2-5; tentatively, D is TRBD1 (5 bases). Trimming took off 5 bases at V and 6 bases at J, with 19 bases between the two ends. This CDR3 region has 15 residues. Germline loops: CDR1 SGHAT, CDR2 FQNNGV.

The chain couples TRBV7-9 to TRBJ2-1; D possibly corresponds to TRBD1 (5 bases). The V gene's germline CDR1 is SEHNR and CDR2 FQNEAQ (reference sequence). Deletions cut 3 bases from V and 5 bases from J, with 14 bases between. This CDR3 comprises 15 residues. The CDR3 DNA reads as TGTGCCAGCAGCTTTCTGCAGGGTGGGCACAATGAGCAGTTCTTC. It yields the protein CASSFLQGGHNEQFF.

This clonotype occurred many times. The chain carries TRBV7-2 and TRBJ1-4; no reliable D call. The CDR3 length is 14 residues. Per germline, CDR1 SGHTA and CDR2 FQGNSA. V was shortened by 8 bases and J by 5 bases, with 15 bases between the two germline ends. CDR3 protein: CASSLAAPNEKLFF. CDR3 in DNA: TGTGCCAGCTCCCTTGCCGCCCCCAATGAAAAACTGTTTTTT.

The V gene is TRBV11-2, the J gene TRBJ2-7, with a possible D match to TRBD2 (5 bases). Looked up from germline, CDR1 is SGHAT and CDR2 is FQNNGV. This CDR3 has 16 amino acids. V was pared by 1 base and J by 0 bases, with 13 bases between. The CDR3 region is CASSLVGPGFSYEQYF. CDR3 DNA: TGTGCCAGCAGCTTAGTGGGTCCGGGATTCTCCTACGAGCAGTACTTC.

This rearrangement joins TRBV9 to TRBJ2-7, with D maybe TRBD1 (5 bases). V dropped 7 bases and J dropped 3 bases, with 8 bases sitting between them. This CDR3 has 11 residues. Germline values: CDR1 SGDLS, CDR2 YYNGEE. The CDR3 nucleotides are TGTGCCAGCGGCGACAGCTACGAGCAGTACTTC. It yields the protein CASGDSYEQYF.

Here the CDR3 reads CASSGSGTSYEQYF. In nucleotides, the CDR3 is TGTGCCAGCAGTGGCAGCGGGACCTCCTACGAGCAGTACTTC. V and J are TRBV25-1 and TRBJ2-5, with 7 bases that match TRBD2. Gene TRBJ2-7 matches the end of the DNA better, so the J call may be wrong. The length of the CDR3 is 14 residues. Germline V gene sequence: CDR1 MGHDK, CDR2 SYGVNS.

The V and J genes are TRBV5-1 and TRBJ2-5, with D possibly matching TRBD2 (5 bases). The end of the DNA fits TRBJ2-1 better, so the J call may be wrong. CDR3 length: 14 residues. Germline V gene sequence: CDR1 SGHRS, CDR2 YFSETQ. Written as DNA, the CDR3 is TGCGCCAGCAGCTTGGCCTTTCCGGGAAATGAGCAGTTCTTC. It translates to CASSLAFPGNEQFF.

CDR3 sequence: CASSRGPLDSQETQYF. CDR3 coding DNA: TGCGCCAGCAGCCGCGGGCCCCTAGATTCACAAGAGACCCAGTACTTC. The V gene is TRBV4-1, the J gene TRBJ2-5; maybe TRBD2 (5 bases). The V end was cut by 4 bases, the J end by 2 bases, with 17 bases between. Germline V lookup: CDR1 MGHRA, CDR2 YSYEKL. This CDR3 contains 16 residues.

The rearrangement joins TRBV5-1 to TRBJ2-2; no clear D gene. The germline V and J ends were trimmed by 6 bases and 4 bases, with 13 bases remaining between them. Germline values: CDR1 SGHRS, CDR2 YFSETQ. This CDR3 is 14 amino acids long. The DNA for the CDR3 is TGCGCCAGCAACCGACCGGAGACCACCGGGGAGCTGTTTTTT. It is translated as CASNRPETTGELFF. Looking up the rest from reference TRBV5-1 and TRBJ2-2 gives the full variable domain: KAGVTQTPRYLIKTRGQQVTLSCSPISGHRSVSWYQQTPGQGLQFLFEYFSETQRNKGNFPGRFSGRQFSNSRSEMNVSTLELGDSALYLCASNRPETTGELFFGEGSRLTVL.

This chain joins TRBV6-5 and TRBJ2-1, with 12 bases matching TRBD2. CDR1 is MNHEY and CDR2 is SVGAGI in the germline V gene. V shed 5 bases, J shed 7 bases, and the junction held 6 bases outside the gene matches. The CDR3 has 15 residues. The CDR3 DNA is TGTGCCAGCAGTCTACTAGCGGGAGGCGAAAATGAGCAGTTCTTC. It yields the protein CASSLLAGGENEQFF.

The chain is built from TRBV29-1 and TRBJ2-1; 11 bases agree with TRBD2. The CDR3 consists of 13 residues. V lost 8 bases and J lost 4; bases outside the gene matches: 4. Germline V lookup: CDR1 SQVTM, CDR2 ANQGSEA. The CDR3 reads CSTWTSGYNEQFF. DNA for the CDR3: TGCAGCACCTGGACTAGCGGGTACAATGAGCAGTTCTTC.

This chain connects TRBV20-1 to TRBJ2-7, with D perhaps TRBD2 (5 bases). The V gene lost 5 bases and the J gene lost 4 bases, with 12 bases spanning the gap. The CDR3 is 12 amino acids. Germline V gene lookup returns CDR1 DFQATT and CDR2 SNEGSKA (reference sequence). DNA of the CDR3: TGCAGTGCTGAGAAGAGGAGGTACGAGCAGTACTTC. This gives the protein CSAEKRRYEQYF.

The table lists this clonotype with a few counts. This chain links TRBV5-1 with TRBJ2-7, with D possibly matching TRBD1 (6 bases). CDR1 SGHRS and CDR2 YFSETQ come from the germline V gene. Trimming removed 6 bases from V and 4 bases from J, with 14 bases in between. This CDR3 contains 13 residues. This CDR3 reads CASTGTPTYEQYF. In nucleotides, the CDR3 is TGCGCCAGCACGGGGACACCCACTTACGAGCAGTACTTC. Together with reference TRBV5-1 and TRBJ2-7, the CDR3 gives the full variable domain: KAGVTQTPRYLIKTRGQQVTLSCSPISGHRSVSWYQQTPGQGLQFLFEYFSETQRNKGNFPGRFSGRQFSNSRSEMNVSTLELGDSALYLCASTGTPTYEQYFGPGTRLTVT.

The rearrangement uses TRBV7-2 and TRBJ2-2; D is possibly TRBD2 (6 bases). Germline V gene data show CDR1 as SGHTA and CDR2 as FQGNSA. Trimming shortened V by 4 bases and J by 2 bases, and 11 bases separated the two germline ends. This CDR3 region has 15 residues. Written as DNA, the CDR3 is TGTGCCAGCAGCTCCCGGACTACTAACACCGGGGAGCTGTTTTTT. Protein: CASSSRTTNTGELFF.

This clonotype came up a few times. This chain joins TRBV20-1 and TRBJ2-5; 8 bases fit TRBD2. The end of the DNA fits TRBJ2-7 better, so the J call may be wrong. This CDR3 spans 14 amino acids. Germline V gene sequence: CDR1 DFQATT, CDR2 SNEGSKA (reference sequence). The DNA of the CDR3 is TGCAGTGCTAGAGAAGGACTAGCAAGTCCCGAGCAGTACTTC. This translates into CSAREGLASPEQYF.

Here the CDR3 reads CASSPSLAGGDNEQFF. CDR3 nucleotide sequence: TGTGCCAGCAGCCCTTCTCTAGCGGGAGGGGACAATGAGCAGTTCTTC. J is TRBJ2-1 and V is TRBV9, with 12 bases lining up with TRBD2. This CDR3 has 16 amino acids. V shed 4 bases, J shed 5 bases, and the junction held 7 bases outside the gene matches. Germline V lookup: CDR1 SGDLS, CDR2 YYNGEE.